These T cell receptor beta chains were read from a single sample in a study of cytomegalovirus exposure and HLA in healthy donors. The protocol was immunoSEQ multiplex PCR, while the TCRdb copy is restricted to in-frame clones and leaves out a portion. The sample has some 210,000 clones; 60% to 80% are singletons. Sequenced material: PBMCs. The receptor set was obtained from a woman in her twenties or thirties in good health and CMV-seropositive. The CDR3 runs from the conserved cysteine through the conserved F or W. The D gene is left open where the match is weak. Clone size is stated in some rows and not others, as once, few, many or a class when expanded.

V gene	clone size	J gene	D gene	CDR3 DNA	CDR3 protein
TRBV13	NA	TRBJ1-6	NA	TGTGCCAGCAGCCAGGGATCCTATAATTCACCCCTCCACTTT	CASSQGSYNSPLHF
TRBV5-1	NA	TRBJ2-1	NA	TGCGCCAGCAGCTTGTCCCAGGGGTTCAATGAGCAGTTCTTC	CASSLSQGFNEQFF
TRBV15	few	TRBJ1-2	TRBD1	TGTGCCACCAGCAGGACAGGGGAGGCTGGCTACACCTTC	CATSRTGEAGYTF
TRBV19	NA	TRBJ2-7	TRBD2	TGTGCCAGCAGACTAGCGGGAGGATTGGACGAGCAGTACTTC	CASRLAGGLDEQYF
TRBV28	NA	TRBJ1-4	TRBD1	TGTGCCAGCAGTGGGAAGGGGGCGTTAAGTGAAAAACTGTTTTTT	CASSGKGALSEKLFF
TRBV30	NA	TRBJ1-2	NA	TGTGCCTTGAACGTAAGAAAATCTAACTCTGGCTACACCTTC	CALNVRKSNSGYTF
TRBV2	NA	TRBJ2-5	NA	TGTGCCAGCAGTTGGGAGGAAGAGACCCAGTACTTC	CASSWEEETQYF
TRBV28	NA	TRBJ2-6	NA	TGTGCCAGCAGACCGAGGGCTTGGGGGGCCAACGTCCTGACTTTC	CASRPRAWGANVLTF
TRBV7-9	NA	TRBJ2-7	TRBD2	TGTGCCAGCACCTCCACCCAGCAGGCTAGCGGGAGGTACTACGAGCAGTACTTC	CASTSTQQASGRYYEQYF
TRBV25-1	NA	TRBJ2-5	NA	TGTGCCAGCAGACCCGGAGAAGAGACCCAGTACTTC	CASRPGEETQYF
TRBV23-1	NA	TRBJ2-3	TRBD1	TGCGTCAGCAGCCCTCAGTCCCCGCCGACAGGGGAGTCAGATACGCAGTATTTT	CVSSPQSPPTGESDTQYF
TRBV28	NA	TRBJ2-3	NA	TGTGCCAGCAGTGGCGGAGGGGGCGCAGATACGCAGTATTTT	CASSGGGGADTQYF
TRBV28	NA	TRBJ2-7	NA	TGTGCCAGCACCGCGGGGACCTACGAGCAGTACTTC	CASTAGTYEQYF
TRBV2	NA	TRBJ1-2	NA	TGTGCCAGCAGTGAGCGGGGTGGTGGCTACACCTTC	CASSERGGGYTF
TRBV11-2	NA	TRBJ2-3	TRBD2	TGTGCCAGCAGCTTTTCTAGCGGCTTGGATACGCAGTATTTT	CASSFSSGLDTQYF
TRBV14	once	TRBJ2-7	NA	TGTGCCAGCAGCGGCGGTGGGTACGAGCAGTACTTC	CASSGGGYEQYF
TRBV6-1	few	TRBJ1-3	TRBD1	TGTGCCAGCAGTGTCGGACAGGGCTTTGGAAACACCATATATTTT	CASSVGQGFGNTIYF
TRBV4-1	NA	TRBJ1-1	TRBD1	TGCGCCAGCAGCCAAGACCGGGACAGTGAAGCTTTCTTT	CASSQDRDSEAFF
TRBV5-1	NA	TRBJ2-1	TRBD2	TGCGCCAGCAGCTTGGAAGCGGGGACCTACAATGAGCAGTTCTTC	CASSLEAGTYNEQFF
TRBV9	few	TRBJ2-5	TRBD1	TGTGCCAGCAGCACACGGACAGGGAGATACGAGACCCAGTACTTC	CASSTRTGRYETQYF
TRBV18	once	TRBJ1-3	TRBD1	TGTGCCAGCTCACCCCGGACAGGGACCACTGGAAACACCATATATTTT	CASSPRTGTTGNTIYF
TRBV1	NA	TRBJ2-1	NA	TGCACCAGCAGCCACGGGACTAGCGGGAGCATGAATGAGCAGTTCTTC	CTSSHGTSGSMNEQFF
TRBV7-9	NA	TRBJ2-7	NA	TGTGCCAGCAGCTTAGGTACAGGTCTACGAGAGCAGTACTTC	CASSLGTGLREQYF
TRBV6-5	NA	TRBJ2-5	NA	TGTGCCAGCCGACCACTAGACCAAGAGACCCAGTACTTC	CASRPLDQETQYF
TRBV7-2	NA	TRBJ2-6	NA	TGTGCCAGCAGCTTAAGCGCTTCCGGGGCCAACGTCCTGACTTTC	CASSLSASGANVLTF
TRBV5-1	NA	TRBJ2-1	NA	TGCGCCAGCAGCCTCTCAGACTACAATGAGCAGTTCTTC	CASSLSDYNEQFF
TRBV2	NA	TRBJ1-1	NA	TGTGCCAGCAGTGAAGTGGGAACCCGGGGCACTGAAGCTTTCTTT	CASSEVGTRGTEAFF
TRBV7-2	NA	TRBJ1-2	NA	TGTGCCAGCAGCTTCAGGAGGGACTATGGCTACACCTTC	CASSFRRDYGYTF
TRBV5-1	NA	TRBJ2-3	TRBD2	TGCGCCAGCATCCCGACTAGCGGTATCACAGATACGCAGTATTTT	CASIPTSGITDTQYF
TRBV6-6	NA	TRBJ2-5	TRBD2	TGTGCCAGCAGTTCGCGAGCGGGAGGAACGGAGACCCAGTACTTC	CASSSRAGGTETQYF
TRBV6-5	few	TRBJ1-1	NA	TGTGCCAGCGGACTTCGGAACACTGAAGCTTTCTTT	CASGLRNTEAFF
TRBV5-1	NA	TRBJ2-5	TRBD1	TGCGCCAGCAGCTTCTTCGGACAGGGACAAGAGACCCAGTACTTC	CASSFFGQGQETQYF
TRBV25-1	NA	TRBJ2-1	TRBD2	TGTGCCAGCAGTGAACCCTACATAGCGGGGGGGCAGAATGAGCAGTTCTTC	CASSEPYIAGGQNEQFF
TRBV27	NA	TRBJ1-1	TRBD1	TGTGCCAGCAGTTTACAGGGGGCGAACACTGAAGCTTTCTTT	CASSLQGANTEAFF
TRBV6-5	NA	TRBJ1-2	NA	TGTGCCAGCACTACCCACGGGGGTCTCTATGGCTACACCTTC	CASTTHGGLYGYTF
TRBV30	few	TRBJ1-4	NA	TGTGCCTGGAGTAAAAACAGGGTGGCTAATGAAAAACTGTTTTTT	CAWSKNRVANEKLFF
TRBV28	NA	TRBJ2-1	NA	TGTGCCAGCAGTCCAGACTACAATGAGCAGTTCTTC	CASSPDYNEQFF
TRBV25-1	NA	TRBJ2-7	NA	TGTGCCAGCAGCGGTCTCTACCAGGCTTCCTACGAGCAGTACTTC	CASSGLYQASYEQYF
TRBV14	once	TRBJ1-2	NA	TGTGCCAGCAGCCAACCCCTCCGCTATGGCTACACCTTC	CASSQPLRYGYTF
TRBV29-1	NA	TRBJ2-7	TRBD1	TGCAGCGTGGGACAGGACCCCTACGAGCAGTACTTC	CSVGQDPYEQYF
TRBV4-3	few	TRBJ2-7	NA	TGCGCCAGCAGCCAAGGAGGAGGGCTGGGCTACGAGCAGTACTTC	CASSQGGGLGYEQYF
TRBV6-5	once	TRBJ2-2	TRBD1	TGTGCCAGCAGTTACTCGGGGACAGGGACCGGGGAGCTGTTTTTT	CASSYSGTGTGELFF
TRBV7-3	few	TRBJ2-3	TRBD2	TGTGCCAGCAGCTTCCGTCGACTAGCGGGAGGGTCAGATACGCAGTATTTT	CASSFRRLAGGSDTQYF
TRBV18	few	TRBJ2-7	NA	TGTGCCAGCTCACCCGTGCCCCTCGGGACTTATACCTACGAGCAGTACTTC	CASSPVPLGTYTYEQYF
TRBV5-1	NA	TRBJ2-3	TRBD1	TGCGCCAGCAGCCCCGGGACAGGCAGTTGGGCCGCAGATACGCAGTATTTT	CASSPGTGSWAADTQYF
TRBV7-2	NA	TRBJ2-3	NA	TGTGCCAGCAGCTTAGGCAGGCCCACAGATACGCAGTATTTT	CASSLGRPTDTQYF
TRBV2	NA	TRBJ2-5	TRBD1	TGTGCCAGCAGGCCGACAGGGCCCCAAGAGACCCAGTACTTC	CASRPTGPQETQYF
TRBV11-1	NA	TRBJ2-3	TRBD2	TGTGCCAGCAGCCAAACGGGACTAGCGTTTGTAACAGATACGCAGTATTTT	CASSQTGLAFVTDTQYF
TRBV5-1	NA	TRBJ2-2	TRBD1	TGCGCCAGCAGCGGGGACAGAAGAACCGGGGAGCTGTTTTTT	CASSGDRRTGELFF
TRBV19	once	TRBJ2-7	TRBD1	TGTGCCAGTAAACCCGGAGGGACAGGGTCCTACGAGCAGTACTTC	CASKPGGTGSYEQYF
TRBV19	NA	TRBJ2-5	NA	TGTGCCAGTAGTCCCTCGGGAGAGACCCAGTACTTC	CASSPSGETQYF
TRBV10-3	NA	TRBJ1-6	TRBD1	TGTGCCATCAGTGATGCCGGGACAGGGATTAATTCACCCCTCCACTTT	CAISDAGTGINSPLHF
TRBV6-6	NA	TRBJ1-1	TRBD1	TGTGCCAGCATCCCTGGACAGGGGGGTCACACTGAAGCTTTCTTT	CASIPGQGGHTEAFF
TRBV5-4	NA	TRBJ2-1	TRBD1	TGTGCCTCCCTGGGGACAGGTGACAATGAGCAGTTCTTC	CASLGTGDNEQFF
TRBV7-3	NA	TRBJ2-1	TRBD2	TGTGCCAGCAGCTTAGCGGGGGCCTACAATGAGCAGTTCTTC	CASSLAGAYNEQFF
TRBV18	NA	TRBJ1-1	NA	TGTGCCAGCTCACTATTACAGGGGAACACTGAAGCTTTCTTT	CASSLLQGNTEAFF
TRBV18	NA	TRBJ2-3	TRBD2	TGTGCCAGCTCGACCCTACTAGCGGCCGTAGATACGCAGTATTTT	CASSTLLAAVDTQYF